Presented here are 3 T cell receptor beta chains from one specimen sequenced in a study of blood T cell repertoires in COVID-19. The method was immunoSEQ multiplex PCR; TCRdb's version includes in-frame clones alone and lacks a portion of them. The table includes fewer than 85,000 clones, over 75% detected once. Sequencing used peripheral blood. The receptor source for this set is a woman aged 55-69 years with acute or convalescent COVID-19.

The rearrangement joins TRBV30 to TRBJ1-1; tentatively, D is TRBD1 (5 bases). From germline, CDR1 is GTSNPN and CDR2 SVGIG (reference sequence). The ends were cut back, 3 bases at V and 4 bases at J, with 15 bases in the middle. The length of the CDR3 is 14 residues. In DNA, the CDR3 is TGTGCCTGGAGCTCTAGGGGCTGGGGCACTGAAGCTTTCTTT. Its protein is CAWSSRGWGTEAFF.

CDR3 region: CASSQAGQSVYTF. The CDR3 coding sequence is TGCGCCAGCAGCCAAGCGGGGCAGTCTGTCTACACCTTC. J is TRBJ1-2 and V is TRBV5-1, with a weak D call TRBD1 (5 bases). Per germline, CDR1 SGHRS and CDR2 YFSETQ. The CDR3 sequence is 13 residues long. V was clipped by 4 bases and J by 10 bases, with 17 bases between them. Supplemented by reference TRBV5-1 and TRBJ1-2, the full variable domain reads KAGVTQTPRYLIKTRGQQVTLSCSPISGHRSVSWYQQTPGQGLQFLFEYFSETQRNKGNFPGRFSGRQFSNSRSEMNVSTLELGDSALYLCASSQAGQSVYTFGSGTRLTVV.

The chain links TRBV9 to TRBJ2-5; 11 bases are shared with TRBD1. V gave up 3 bases and J gave up 5 bases; unmatched junction bases: 6. The CDR3 runs 15 residues. Germline loops: CDR1 SGDLS, CDR2 YYNGEE. The CDR3 sequence is CASSEGTGGYETQYF. CDR3 DNA sequence: TGTGCCAGCAGCGAAGGGACAGGGGGGTATGAGACCCAGTACTTC.